The present T cell receptor (beta chain) was sequenced within a study of response to subunit inactivated influenza vaccine. CDR3 length: 15 amino acids. With 3 bases removed from V and 7 bases from J, the gap between germline ends came to 13 bases. TCRdb redid the calling of the RT-PCR reads with MiXCR, one entry per CDR3 protein. This table has about 570,000 distinct CDR3 sequences, 12% appearing once. This clonotype showed up many times. The specimen comprised PBMCs from blood, sampled on the day of vaccination. The V gene is TRBV12-3 or TRBV12-4, the J gene TRBJ1-6; D gene unclear. The sequence derives from a man between 50 and 59 years old who received an inactivated influenza vaccine. This chain's CDR3 is CASSFSVTGNSPLHF. The CDR3 bases are TGTGCCAGCAGTTTTTCCGTGACCGGCAATTCACCCCTCCACTTT.